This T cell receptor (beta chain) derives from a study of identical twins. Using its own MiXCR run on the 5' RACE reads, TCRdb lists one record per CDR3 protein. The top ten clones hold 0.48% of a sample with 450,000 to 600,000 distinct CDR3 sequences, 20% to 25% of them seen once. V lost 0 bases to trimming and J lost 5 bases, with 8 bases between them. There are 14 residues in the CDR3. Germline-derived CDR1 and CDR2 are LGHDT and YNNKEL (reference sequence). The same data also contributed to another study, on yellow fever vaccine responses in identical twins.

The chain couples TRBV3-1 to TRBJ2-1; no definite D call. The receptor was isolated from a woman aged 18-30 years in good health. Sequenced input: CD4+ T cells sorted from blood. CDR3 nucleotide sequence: TGTGCCAGCAGCCAAGATATACTCCACAATGAGCAGTTCTTC. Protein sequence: CASSQDILHNEQFF.